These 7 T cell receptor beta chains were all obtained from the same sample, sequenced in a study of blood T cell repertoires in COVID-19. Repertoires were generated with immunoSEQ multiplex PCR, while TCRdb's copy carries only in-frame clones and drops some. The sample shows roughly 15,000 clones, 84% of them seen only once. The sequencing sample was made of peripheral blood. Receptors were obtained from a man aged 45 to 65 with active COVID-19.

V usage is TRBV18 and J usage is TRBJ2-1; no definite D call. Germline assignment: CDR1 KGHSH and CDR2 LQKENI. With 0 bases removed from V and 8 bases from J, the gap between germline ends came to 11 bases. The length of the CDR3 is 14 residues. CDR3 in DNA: TGTGCCAGCTCACCACCCACTGATTTGTATGAGCAGTTCTTC. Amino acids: CASSPPTDLYEQFF.

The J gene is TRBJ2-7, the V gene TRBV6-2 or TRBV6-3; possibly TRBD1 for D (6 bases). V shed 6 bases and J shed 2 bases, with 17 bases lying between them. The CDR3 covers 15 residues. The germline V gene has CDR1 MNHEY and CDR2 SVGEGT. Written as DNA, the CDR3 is TGTGCCAGCAGCCTCAGGACAGACCTTACCTACGAGCAGTACTTC. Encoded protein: CASSLRTDLTYEQYF.

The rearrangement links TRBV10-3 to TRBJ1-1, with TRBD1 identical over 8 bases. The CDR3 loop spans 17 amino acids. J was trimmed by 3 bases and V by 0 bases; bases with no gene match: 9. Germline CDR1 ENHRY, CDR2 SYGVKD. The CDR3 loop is CAISESGQGIGDTEAFF. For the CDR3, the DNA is TGTGCCATCAGTGAGTCCGGACAGGGCATAGGGGACACTGAAGCTTTCTTT.

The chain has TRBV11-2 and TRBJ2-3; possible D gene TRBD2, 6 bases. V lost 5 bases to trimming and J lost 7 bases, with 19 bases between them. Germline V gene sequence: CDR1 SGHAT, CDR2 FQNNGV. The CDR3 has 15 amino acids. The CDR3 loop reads CASSARAGPSNTQYF. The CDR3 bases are TGTGCCAGCAGCGCCCGCGCGGGGCCTTCGAATACGCAGTATTTT.

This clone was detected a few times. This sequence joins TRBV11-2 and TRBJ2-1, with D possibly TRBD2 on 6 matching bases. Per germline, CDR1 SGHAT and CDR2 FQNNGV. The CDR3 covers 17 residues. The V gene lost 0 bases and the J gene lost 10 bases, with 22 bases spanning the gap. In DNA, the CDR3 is TGTGCCAGCAGCTTAGATTTAACCGCCGGAGGGAATGGGGAGCAGTTCTTC. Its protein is CASSLDLTAGGNGEQFF.

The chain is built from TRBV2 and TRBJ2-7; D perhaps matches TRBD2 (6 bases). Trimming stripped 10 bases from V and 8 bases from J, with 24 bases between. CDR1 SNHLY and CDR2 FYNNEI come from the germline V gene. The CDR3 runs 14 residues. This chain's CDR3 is CATNMGDSTPKQYF. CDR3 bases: TGTGCCACCAATATGGGGGACTCTACTCCCAAGCAGTACTTC. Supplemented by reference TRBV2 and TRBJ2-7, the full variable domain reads EPEVTQTPSHQVTQMGQEVILRCVPISNHLYFYWYRQILGQKVEFLVSFYNNEISEKSEIFDDQFSVERPDGSNFTLKIRSTKLEDSAMYFCATNMGDSTPKQYFGPGTRLTVT.

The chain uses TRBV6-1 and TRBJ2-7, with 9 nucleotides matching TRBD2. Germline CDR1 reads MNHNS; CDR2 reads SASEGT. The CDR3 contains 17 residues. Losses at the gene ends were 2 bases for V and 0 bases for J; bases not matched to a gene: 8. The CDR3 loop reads CASSEYLSGRSSYEQYF. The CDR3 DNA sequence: TGTGCCAGCAGTGAATACCTAAGCGGGAGGAGCTCCTACGAGCAGTACTTC.